This passage covers 21 T cell receptor beta chains from one sample sequenced in a study of blood T cell repertoires in COVID-19. Produced via immunoSEQ multiplex PCR; TCRdb's table is partial and in-frame only. The sample carries 90,000 or so clones, 89% recorded once. The sequencing sample was made of peripheral blood. The receptors shown here come from a woman aged 70 to 79 with acute or convalescent COVID-19.

The chain employs TRBV24-1 and TRBJ2-2, with 14 bases matching TRBD2. The germline V gene encodes CDR1 KGHDR and CDR2 SFDVKD. The junction had 7 bases not matched to a gene; V was cut back by 5 bases and J by 6 bases. The CDR3 length is 17 residues. The CDR3: CATSAKRLAGGAGELFF. DNA of the CDR3: TGTGCCACCAGTGCGAAGAGACTAGCGGGAGGGGCCGGGGAGCTGTTTTTT.

This chain uses TRBV2 with TRBJ1-5; 9 bases fit TRBD1. The germline CDR1 and CDR2 sequences are SNHLY and FYNNEI. The CDR3 is made up of 16 amino acids. V shed 4 bases and J 0 bases; nucleotides not matched to a gene: 4. As DNA, the CDR3 is TGTGCCAGCAGTGGACAGGGGGGTTATAGCAATCAGCCCCAGCATTTT. It codes for CASSGQGGYSNQPQHF.

V usage is TRBV6-1 and J usage is TRBJ2-5, with 8 bases aligning to TRBD1. V dropped 3 bases and J dropped 7; count of bases not matched to a gene: 10. CDR3 length: 15 amino acids. Looked up from germline, CDR1 is MNHNS and CDR2 is SASEGT. This CDR3 is CASSDRTGFGGTQYF. The CDR3 DNA follows: TGTGCCAGCAGTGACCGGACAGGGTTTGGGGGGACCCAGTACTTC.

The rearrangement joins TRBV19 to TRBJ2-3; 9 bases are a match to TRBD2. Looked up from germline, CDR1 is LNHDA and CDR2 is SQIVND (reference sequence). CDR3 length: 15 amino acids. J gave up 6 bases and V 1 base, and 5 bases lay outside the gene matches. The CDR3 reads CASSIGGRAGDTQYF. Here the CDR3 DNA reads TGTGCCAGTAGTATAGGCGGGAGGGCCGGGGATACGCAGTATTTT.

The chain joins TRBV6-5 to TRBJ1-1, with D tentatively TRBD1 (5 bases). CDR1 and CDR2 from the germline V gene are MNHEY and SVGAGI. CDR3 size: 13 residues. The V gene lost 7 bases and the J gene lost 3 bases, with 12 bases spanning the gap. CDR3 DNA sequence: TGTGCCAGCACCGATGGAGGGGACACTGAAGCTTTCTTT. This translates into CASTDGGDTEAFF.

The chain combines TRBV5-4 with TRBJ2-4, with D perhaps matching TRBD1 (6 bases). Germline assignment: CDR1 SGHNT and CDR2 YYREEE (reference sequence). The ends were cut back, 0 bases at V and 3 bases at J, with 7 bases in the middle. The CDR3 spans 14 residues. The CDR3 loop is CASSLGGGKNIQYF. The CDR3 DNA sequence: TGTGCCAGCAGCTTGGGAGGGGGCAAAAACATTCAGTACTTC. The full variable domain, its missing parts supplied by reference TRBV5-4 and TRBJ2-4, is ETGVTQSPTHLIKTRGQQVTLRCSSQSGHNTVSWYQQALGQGPQFIFQYYREEENGRGNFPPRFSGLQFPNYSSELNVNALELDDSALYLCASSLGGGKNIQYFGAGTRLSVL.

DNA for the CDR3: TGTGCCAGTAGCACAGGACAGTCCTACAATGAGCAGTTCTTC. It is translated as CASSTGQSYNEQFF. The chain recombines TRBV19 with TRBJ2-1; D is possibly TRBD1 (6 bases). Germline V CDR1 and CDR2: LNHDA, SQIVND (reference sequence). The V end lost 6 bases, the J end lost 1 base, and 10 bases lay between the germline ends. The CDR3 consists of 14 residues.

The chain is built from TRBV3-1 (or the pseudogene TRBV3-2) and TRBJ2-7, with D unresolved. This CDR3 contains 14 residues. V lost 1 base to trimming and J lost 3 bases, with 10 bases between them. Germline CDR1 reads LGHDT; CDR2 reads YNNKEL (reference sequence). CDR3 in amino acids: CASSQGVPFYEQYF. CDR3 coding DNA: TGTGCCAGCAGCCAAGGAGTCCCTTTCTACGAGCAGTACTTC.

The chain joins TRBV7-2 to TRBJ1-1; D possibly corresponds to TRBD1 (5 bases). V was pared by 3 bases and J by 0 bases, with 14 bases between. The germline V gene has CDR1 SGHTA and CDR2 FQGNSA. The CDR3 spans 16 residues. Here the CDR3 reads CASSLGWTGVNTEAFF. CDR3 DNA: TGTGCCAGCAGCTTGGGTTGGACGGGGGTGAACACTGAAGCTTTCTTT.

V is TRBV19 and J is TRBJ1-5, with 9 positions matching TRBD1. V lost 4 bases to trimming and J lost 4 bases; unmatched junction nucleotides: 2. This CDR3 region has 14 residues. Germline values: CDR1 LNHDA, CDR2 SQIVND (reference sequence). The CDR3 loop reads CASSTTGGNQPQHF. In DNA form, the CDR3 reads TGTGCCAGTAGTACGACAGGGGGTAATCAGCCCCAGCATTTT.

V gene TRBV4-1 combines with J gene TRBJ2-7; 7 nucleotides align to TRBD2. The V segment lost 6 bases and the J segment 0 bases; nucleotides outside the gene matches: 17. CDR1 MGHRA and CDR2 YSYEKL come from the germline V gene. The CDR3 runs 18 residues. The CDR3 nucleotides read TGCGCCAGCAGTATTTCGATTGGCGGGGGATCATCCTCCTACGAGCAGTACGTC. This sequence encodes CASSISIGGGSSSYEQYV.

The V call is TRBV18, the J call TRBJ2-7, with 7 bases aligning to TRBD1. Germline loops: CDR1 KGHSH, CDR2 LQKENI. The CDR3 loop spans 16 amino acids. The V and J ends lost 1 base and 1 base, in that order; junction bases with no gene match: 7. CDR3 sequence (DNA): TGTGCCAGCTCACCACTCCCGGGACAGTCGTCCTACGAGCAGTACTTC. It encodes CASSPLPGQSSYEQYF.

This chain joins TRBV5-4 and TRBJ2-3; D is uncertain. Per germline, CDR1 SGHNT and CDR2 YYREEE (reference sequence). Deletions cut 3 bases from V and 2 bases from J, with 10 bases between. The CDR3 extends over 14 amino acids. The CDR3 here is CASSSYHDTDTQYF. The CDR3 DNA is TGTGCCAGCAGCTCCTACCACGACACAGATACGCAGTATTTT.

The rearrangement links TRBV11-2 to TRBJ1-5, with TRBD1 matching 8 bases. The CDR3 is made up of 17 amino acids. V dropped 6 bases and J dropped 1; count of bases not matched to a gene: 11. CDR1 SGHAT and CDR2 FQNNGV come from the germline V gene. The CDR3 DNA reads as TGTGCCAGCAGACCTATTGTCAGGGGGCTAAGCAATCAGCCCCAGCATTTT. It translates to CASRPIVRGLSNQPQHF. Combining the CDR3 with reference TRBV11-2 and TRBJ1-5 gives the whole variable domain EAGVAQSPRYKIIEKRQSVAFWCNPISGHATLYWYQQILGQGPKLLIQFQNNGVVDDSQLPKDRFSAERLKGVDSTLKIQPAKLEDSAVYLCASRPIVRGLSNQPQHFGDGTRLSIL.

This chain links TRBV10-3 with TRBJ1-5, with 8 bases aligning to TRBD1. This CDR3 comprises 14 residues. Germline CDR1 ENHRY, CDR2 SYGVKD. The J segment lost 4 bases and the V segment lost 10 bases, leaving 9 bases of the junction unmatched. CDR3 in amino acids: CASSTGVSNQPQHF. In DNA form, the CDR3 reads TGTGCCAGCTCGACAGGGGTGTCGAATCAGCCCCAGCATTTT.

V usage is TRBV5-1 and J usage is TRBJ1-6; possible D gene TRBD1, 6 bases. Trimming cost V 0 bases and J 9 bases, with 16 bases left between them. Germline-derived CDR1 and CDR2 are SGHRS and YFSETQ. This CDR3 region has 16 residues. CDR3 coding DNA: TGCGCCAGCAGCTTGGAGCTCGGGCAGGGGAGTTCACCCCTCCACTTT. Amino acids: CASSLELGQGSSPLHF.

This chain connects TRBV7-8 to TRBJ1-1; no definite D call. The germline V and J ends were trimmed by 1 base and 1 base, with 7 bases remaining between them. This CDR3 region has 14 residues. The germline CDR1 and CDR2 sequences are SGHVS and FQNEAQ. CDR3 protein: CASSLEPGNTEAFF. The CDR3 nucleotides read TGTGCCAGCAGCTTAGAGCCAGGGAACACTGAAGCTTTCTTT.

This clone was counted a few times. The CDR3 protein is CASSTTRTRGNTIYF. CDR3 DNA sequence: TGTGCCAGTAGTACCACACGGACTCGGGGAAACACCATATATTTT. J is TRBJ1-3 and V is TRBV19, with unresolved D. CDR1 is LNHDA, CDR2 SQIVND, per germline (reference sequence). Trimming stripped 4 bases from V and 4 bases from J, with 14 bases between. This CDR3 contains 15 residues.

This clone was counted once. This sequence joins TRBV28 and TRBJ1-2, with D possibly TRBD1 on 6 matching bases. The length of the CDR3 is 14 residues. The germline V and J ends were trimmed by 4 bases and 2 bases, with 11 bases remaining between them. Germline assignment: CDR1 MDHEN and CDR2 SYDVKM. CDR3 protein: CASSSWGGNYGYTF. The CDR3 nucleotides are TGTGCCAGCAGTTCCTGGGGGGGCAACTATGGCTACACCTTC.

V and J are TRBV18 and TRBJ1-6, with D possibly TRBD1 on 5 matching bases. Germline V gene sequence: CDR1 KGHSH, CDR2 LQKENI. The CDR3 is made up of 14 amino acids. V was cut by 3 bases and J by 5 bases, with 8 bases left in between. CDR3 sequence reads: CASSPTENNSPLHF. As DNA, the CDR3 is TGTGCCAGCTCACCGACAGAAAATAATTCACCCCTCCACTTT. The whole variable domain, filled in from reference TRBV18 and TRBJ1-6, reads NAGVMQNPRHLVRRRGQEARLRCSPMKGHSHVYWYRQLPEEGLKFMVYLQKENIIDESGMPKERFSAEFPKEGPSILRIQQVVRGDSAAYFCASSPTENNSPLHFGNGTRLTVT.

This clone came up once. The chain is built from TRBV5-1 and TRBJ2-7; the D gene is possibly TRBD1 (6 bases). The CDR3 extends over 14 amino acids. CDR1 and CDR2 (germline): SGHRS, YFSETQ. V lost 1 base and J lost 1, with 9 bases in between. CDR3: CASSLPQGSYEQYF. The CDR3 DNA sequence: TGCGCCAGCAGCTTGCCACAGGGATCCTACGAGCAGTACTTC.